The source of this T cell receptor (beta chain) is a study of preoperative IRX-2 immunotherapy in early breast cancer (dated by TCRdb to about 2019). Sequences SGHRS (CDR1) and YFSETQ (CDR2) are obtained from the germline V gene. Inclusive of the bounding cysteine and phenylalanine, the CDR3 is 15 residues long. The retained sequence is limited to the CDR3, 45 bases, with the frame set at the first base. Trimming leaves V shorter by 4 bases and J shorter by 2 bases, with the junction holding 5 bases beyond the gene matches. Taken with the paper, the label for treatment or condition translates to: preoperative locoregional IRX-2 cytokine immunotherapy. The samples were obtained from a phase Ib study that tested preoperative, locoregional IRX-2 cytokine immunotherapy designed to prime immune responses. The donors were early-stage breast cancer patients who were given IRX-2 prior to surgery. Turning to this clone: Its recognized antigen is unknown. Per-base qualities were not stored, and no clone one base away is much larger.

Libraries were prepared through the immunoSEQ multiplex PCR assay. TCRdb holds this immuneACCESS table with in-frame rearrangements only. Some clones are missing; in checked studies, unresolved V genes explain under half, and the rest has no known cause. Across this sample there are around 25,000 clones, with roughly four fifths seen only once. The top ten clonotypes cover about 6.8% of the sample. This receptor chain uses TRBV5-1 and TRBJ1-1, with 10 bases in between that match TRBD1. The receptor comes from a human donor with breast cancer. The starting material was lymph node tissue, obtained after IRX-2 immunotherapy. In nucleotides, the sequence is TGCGCCAGCAGCACCCGGGACAGGGGCAACACTGAAGCTTTCTTT. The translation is CASSTRDRGNTEAFF.